The next 24 T cell receptor beta chains were all read from a single sample in a study of blood T cells in healthy people across ages. Primed by a sample-barcoded 5' primer and a J-beta primer mix, a second PCR proceeded for about 7 to 11 cycles. TCRdb re-called the 5' RACE reads with MiXCR, one entry per CDR3 protein. The sample has about 1.5 million distinct CDR3 sequences, approximately 43% seen once. Material for sequencing was blood. The receptor set was obtained from a woman aged 18-35 years in good health.

The genes are TRBV7-2 and TRBJ1-1; TRBD1 matches 11 bases. J lost 4 bases, V lost 2 bases, and 3 bases had no gene match. The CDR3 loop spans 15 amino acids. Germline V gene data show CDR1 as SGHTA and CDR2 as FQGNSA. The DNA of the CDR3 is TGTGCCAGCAGCTTAAGGACAGGGGGCTCCACTGAAGCTTTCTTT. Translation: CASSLRTGGSTEAFF.

This clonotype was seen at least ten times. The rearrangement joins TRBV28 to TRBJ1-5, with no clear D. There are 13 residues in the CDR3. V lost 2 bases to trimming and J lost 7 bases, with 9 bases between them. CDR1 and CDR2 from the germline V gene are MDHEN and SYDVKM. This CDR3 reads CASSLLGQQPQHF. CDR3 sequence (DNA): TGTGCCAGCAGTTTACTCGGTCAACAGCCCCAGCATTTT. The full variable domain, completed using reference TRBV28 and TRBJ1-5, is DVKVTQSSRYLVKRTGEKVFLECVQDMDHENMFWYRQDPGLGLRLIYFSYDVKMKEKGDIPEGYSVSREKKERFSLILESASTNQTSMYLCASSLLGQQPQHFGDGTRLSIL.

The V and J genes are TRBV7-9 and TRBJ2-5; TRBD1 agrees at 7 bases. With V trimmed by 9 bases and J by 5 bases, 6 bases remained unmatched. CDR3 length equals 12 residues. Per germline, CDR1 SEHNR and CDR2 FQNEAQ (reference sequence). The CDR3 loop is CASNTGDETQYF. The CDR3 DNA reads TGTGCCAGTAATACAGGGGACGAGACCCAGTACTTC.

As to this clonotype: The junction departs from germline at one end; a sequencing error may be responsible. The chain joins TRBV7-7 to TRBJ2-2; possibly TRBD1 for D (6 bases). Germline CDR1 and CDR2: SSHAT and FNYEAQ (reference sequence). CDR3 size: 18 residues. CDR3 bases: TGTGCTAGCAGCTTAGCGTCTTGGCAGGGGAAGGACTGCGGGGAGCTGTTTTTT. It is translated as CASSLASWQGKDCGELFF.

This clonotype was counted a few times. The V and J genes are TRBV7-9 and TRBJ2-1, with D uncertain. V lost 2 bases to trimming and J lost 2 bases, with 13 bases between them. This CDR3 spans 16 amino acids. The V gene's germline CDR1 is SEHNR and CDR2 FQNEAQ (reference sequence). The DNA for the CDR3 is TGTGCCAGCAGCTTAATTCGAGAAAATCCCTACAATGAGCAGTTCTTC. The encoded protein is CASSLIRENPYNEQFF.

The chain couples TRBV4-1 to TRBJ1-2; no clear D gene. In germline, CDR1 is MGHRA, CDR2 YSYEKL. This CDR3 comprises 16 residues. V lost 1 base, J lost 2 bases, and 14 bases lay in between. The CDR3 DNA follows: TGCGCCAGCAGCCAAGGAACCTCAGTACTCAACTATGGCTACACCTTC. Translation: CASSQGTSVLNYGYTF.

V and J are TRBV30 and TRBJ2-4; perhaps TRBD1 as D (5 bases). The J call is doubtful: the DNA matches TRBJ2-7 better. The CDR3 totals 14 residues. CDR1 GTSNPN and CDR2 SVGIG come from the germline V gene (reference sequence). The chain's CDR3 is CAWRVSGRVYEQYF. The CDR3 DNA follows: TGTGCCTGGAGGGTGTCAGGGCGAGTATACGAGCAGTACTTC.

CDR3: CASMTNRFYGGYTF. CDR3 DNA: TGTGCCAGCATGACCAACAGGTTCTATGGGGGCTACACCTTC. The chain carries TRBV21-1 and TRBJ1-2; the table names TRBD1, a call not compared with the DNA. TRBV21-1 has pseudogene status. This CDR3 has 14 residues.

The chain combines TRBV3-1 with TRBJ2-7, with D unclear. Trimming left V 5 bases short and J 3 bases short, with 14 bases between. The CDR3 is 14 residues long. Germline lookup yields CDR1 LGHDT and CDR2 YNNKEL (reference sequence). The CDR3, as DNA: TGTGCCAGCAGCGCCCGGGTGCTCCACTACGAGCAGTACTTC. Protein sequence: CASSARVLHYEQYF.

V is TRBV7-6 and J is TRBJ1-1; D is unresolved. The ends were cut back, 8 bases at V and 0 bases at J, with 13 bases in the middle. CDR1 is SGHVS and CDR2 is FNYEAQ in the germline V gene. There are 14 residues in the CDR3. The CDR3 sequence is CASASGSMNTEAFF. The CDR3 nucleotides are TGTGCCAGCGCGTCGGGGTCCATGAACACTGAAGCTTTCTTT.

The V and J genes are TRBV29-1 and TRBJ1-1; D remains ambiguous. The CDR3 has 13 amino acids. V was trimmed by 6 bases and J by 6 bases, leaving 17 bases between them. CDR1 SQVTM and CDR2 ANQGSEA come from the germline V gene. CDR3 DNA sequence: TGCAGCGTCCGTGGAGCACTCGCCGCTGAAGCTTTCTTT. It is translated as CSVRGALAAEAFF. Looking up the rest from reference TRBV29-1 and TRBJ1-1 gives the full variable domain: SAVISQKPSRDICQRGTSLTIQCQVDSQVTMMFWYRQQPGQSLTLIATANQGSEATYESGFVIDKFPISRPNLTFSTLTVSNMSPEDSSIYLCSVRGALAAEAFFGQGTRLTVV.

The chain combines TRBV5-1 with TRBJ2-1; 10 bases align to TRBD2. V lost 0 bases to trimming and J lost 0 bases; unmatched junction nucleotides: 3. The CDR3 is 17 residues long. The germline V gene encodes CDR1 SGHRS and CDR2 YFSETQ. The CDR3 spells CASSLEASGSSYNEQFF. CDR3 nucleotide sequence: TGCGCCAGCAGCTTGGAGGCTAGCGGGAGCTCCTACAATGAGCAGTTCTTC.

This clonotype turned up a few times. The CDR3 DNA sequence: TGCAGCGTCGAAAGTAGAGCGGGAGTTTGGCAAGAGACCCAGTACTTC. This encodes CSVESRAGVWQETQYF. J is TRBJ2-5 and V is TRBV29-1; 8 nucleotides agree with TRBD2. Trimming cost V 6 bases and J 2 bases; bases outside gene matches: 14. The CDR3 sequence is 16 residues long. Germline CDR1 SQVTM, CDR2 ANQGSEA.

The chain has TRBV27 and TRBJ2-7; TRBD1 aligns across 9 bases. This CDR3 comprises 15 residues. Per germline, CDR1 MNHEY and CDR2 SMNVEV (reference sequence). J lost 0 bases, V lost 6 bases, and 6 bases had no gene match. The CDR3 DNA is TGTGCCAGCAGGACAGGGGGAGATAGCTCCTACGAGCAGTACTTC. It yields the protein CASRTGGDSSYEQYF.

A few counts support this clonotype. The rearrangement joins TRBV20-1 to TRBJ2-5; D is uncertain. The germline V gene encodes CDR1 DFQATT and CDR2 SNEGSKA (reference sequence). V shed 3 bases and J shed 2 bases, with 10 bases lying between them. This CDR3 spans 13 amino acids. The DNA for the CDR3 is TGCAGTGCTAGTTGGCTTGGGCAAGAGACCCAGTACTTC. This sequence encodes CSASWLGQETQYF.

A few counts support this clonotype. CDR3 DNA: TGTGCCAGCAGTTTTAGGGACAGGAGCTCCTATAATTCACCCCTCCACTTT. This sequence encodes CASSFRDRSSYNSPLHF. The chain recombines TRBV27 with TRBJ1-6, with TRBD1 matching 8 bases. Per germline, CDR1 MNHEY and CDR2 SMNVEV (reference sequence). This CDR3 comprises 17 residues. V shed 3 bases, J shed 0 bases, and the junction held 4 bases outside the gene matches.

This clonotype was counted between two and nine times. The V gene is TRBV7-9, the J gene TRBJ2-7, with 7 bases fitting TRBD1. Gene TRBJ2-5 matches the end of the DNA better, so the J call may be wrong. The CDR3 covers 15 residues. Germline V lookup: CDR1 SEHNR, CDR2 FQNEAQ (reference sequence). The CDR3 sequence: CASSFSTGVWETQYF. CDR3 in DNA: TGTGCCAGCAGCTTTTCAACAGGGGTATGGGAGACCCAGTACTTC.

The J gene is TRBJ2-1, the V gene TRBV6-5; 7 bases fit TRBD2. CDR1 and CDR2 (germline): MNHEY, SVGAGI. This CDR3 contains 14 residues. The junction had 2 bases not matched to a gene; V was cut back by 4 bases and J by 2 bases. The CDR3 is CASSWREPYNEQFF. Written as DNA, the CDR3 is TGTGCCAGCAGTTGGCGGGAGCCCTACAATGAGCAGTTCTTC.

The chain couples TRBV6-1 to TRBJ2-5, with TRBD1 matching 9 bases. V shed 5 bases and J 3 bases; nucleotides not matched to a gene: 13. The length of the CDR3 is 17 residues. Germline V gene lookup returns CDR1 MNHNS and CDR2 SASEGT. The CDR3, as DNA: TGTGCCAGCAGTCGATACAGGACAGGGGACCTAGAAGAGACCCAGTACTTC. This codes for CASSRYRTGDLEETQYF.

The rearrangement uses TRBV28 and TRBJ1-1, with D perhaps TRBD1 (5 bases). Germline V gene sequence: CDR1 MDHEN, CDR2 SYDVKM. Trimming left V 5 bases short and J 6 bases short, with 10 bases between. The CDR3 is 12 residues long. CDR3 nucleotide sequence: TGTGCCAGCAGTCCTAGGGGCCCTGAAGCTTTCTTT. This sequence encodes CASSPRGPEAFF.

This chain joins TRBV9 and TRBJ2-1; D unclear. This CDR3 has 14 amino acids. The germline CDR1 and CDR2 sequences are SGDLS and YYNGEE. Trimming stripped 0 bases from V and 9 bases from J, with 13 bases between. The CDR3 DNA is TGTGCCAGCAGCGTAGACCCCATTAACAGTGAGCAGTTCTTC. Its protein product is CASSVDPINSEQFF.

The chain has TRBV9 and TRBJ2-5; D tentatively fits TRBD1 or TRBD2 (5 bases each). The better agreement between TRBJ2-7 and the DNA end casts doubt on the J call. Germline CDR1 SGDLS, CDR2 YYNGEE. The CDR3 loop spans 15 amino acids. In nucleotides, the CDR3 is TGTGCCAGCAGCGGTGACGGGGCTGGGGCCTACGAGCAGTACTTC. Translation: CASSGDGAGAYEQYF.

V is TRBV7-2 and J is TRBJ1-2, with D unresolved. From germline, CDR1 is SGHTA and CDR2 FQGNSA. This CDR3 has 13 residues. The V end was cut by 4 bases, the J end by 9 bases, with 15 bases between. The CDR3 loop reads CASSSPTVWSYTF. In nucleotides, the CDR3 is TGTGCCAGCAGCTCGCCCACAGTATGGAGCTACACCTTC.

This clonotype has only a few counts. This sequence joins TRBV29-1 and TRBJ2-5, with a possible D match to TRBD1 (6 bases). V was clipped by 5 bases and J by 5 bases, with 18 bases between them. The CDR3 is made up of 14 amino acids. The germline V gene has CDR1 SQVTM and CDR2 ANQGSEA. This chain's CDR3 is CSVPGTTGEETQYF. CDR3 nucleotides: TGCAGCGTTCCCGGGACAACCGGGGAGGAGACCCAGTACTTC.